This record looks at one TCR beta chain sequence and its context. These data belong to a study of PD-L1 blockade in urothelial cancer. Study overall: Analysis of the blood was performed 3 weeks (second dose) and 6 weeks after treatment start. T cells numbered a median of approximately 150,000 in the blood samples.

Method: immunoSEQ multiplex PCR; TCRdb's copy keeps in-frame clones and lacks some. In the table there are 65,000 to 80,000 clones, less than 90% of which are singletons. The receptor was derived from a man between 65 and 85 years old with urothelial cancer. This sample comprised PBMCs, obtained around atezolizumab (anti-PD-L1) treatment.

The CDR3 is CASSLGTGQETQYF. As DNA, the CDR3 is TGTGCCAGCAGCTTGGGGACAGGACAAGAGACCCAGTACTTC. The V gene is TRBV7-6, the J gene TRBJ2-5, with 8 bases that match TRBD1. V was clipped by 3 bases and J by 2 bases; unmatched bases: 2. The CDR3 contains 14 residues. From germline, CDR1 is SGHVS and CDR2 FNYEAQ.